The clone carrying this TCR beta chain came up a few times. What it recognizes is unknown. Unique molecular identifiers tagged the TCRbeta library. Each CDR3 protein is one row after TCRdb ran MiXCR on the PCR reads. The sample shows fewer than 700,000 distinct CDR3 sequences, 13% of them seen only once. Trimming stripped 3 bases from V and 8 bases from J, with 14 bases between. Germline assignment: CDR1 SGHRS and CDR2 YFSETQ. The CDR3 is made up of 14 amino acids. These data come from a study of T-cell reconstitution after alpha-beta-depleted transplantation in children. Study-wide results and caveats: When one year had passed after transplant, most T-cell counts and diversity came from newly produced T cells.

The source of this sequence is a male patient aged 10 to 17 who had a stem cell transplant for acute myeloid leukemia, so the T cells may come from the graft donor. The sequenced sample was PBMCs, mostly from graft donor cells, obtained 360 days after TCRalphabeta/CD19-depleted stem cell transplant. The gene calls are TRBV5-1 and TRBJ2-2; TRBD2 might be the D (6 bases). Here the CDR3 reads CASSSTRLGGELFF. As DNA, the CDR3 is TGCGCCAGCAGCTCTACCAGACTAGGTGGGGAGCTGTTTTTT.